This T cell receptor beta chain stems from a study of memory CD4+ T cells and cytomegalovirus serostatus. This CDR3 contains 13 residues. Per germline, CDR1 KGHSH and CDR2 LQKENI. V was trimmed by 2 bases and J by 3 bases, leaving 7 bases between them. Assay: immunoSEQ multiplex PCR; the TCRdb copy retains only in-frame clones and omits some. Of around 88,000 clones in the sample, roughly 80% were seen once. Points on this clone: Distinct nucleotide sequences in the sample also encode this CDR3.

Single viable CD3+CD4+CD8-CD45RO+ cells were sorted as the memory CD4+ T cells. The chain uses TRBV18 and TRBJ2-5, with D perhaps matching TRBD1 or TRBD2 (5 bases each). The sequence was obtained from an adult in good health and CMV-seropositive. The sequencing input was memory CD4+ T cells from blood. The CDR3 sequence: CASSPGTEETQYF. The CDR3, as DNA: TGTGCCAGCTCACCAGGGACCGAAGAGACCCAGTACTTC.